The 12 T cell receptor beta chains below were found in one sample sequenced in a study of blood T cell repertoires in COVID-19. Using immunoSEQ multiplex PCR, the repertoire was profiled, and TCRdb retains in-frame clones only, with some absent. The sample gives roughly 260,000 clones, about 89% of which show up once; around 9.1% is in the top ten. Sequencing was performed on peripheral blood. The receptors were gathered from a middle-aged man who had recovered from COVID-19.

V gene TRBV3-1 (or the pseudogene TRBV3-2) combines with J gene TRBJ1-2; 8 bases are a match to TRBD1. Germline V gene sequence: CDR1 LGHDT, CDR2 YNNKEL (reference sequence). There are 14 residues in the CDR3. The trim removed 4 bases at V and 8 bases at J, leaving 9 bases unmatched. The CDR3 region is CASSLAGTGGGYTF. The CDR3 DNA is TGTGCCAGCAGCCTCGCCGGGACAGGAGGAGGCTACACCTTC.

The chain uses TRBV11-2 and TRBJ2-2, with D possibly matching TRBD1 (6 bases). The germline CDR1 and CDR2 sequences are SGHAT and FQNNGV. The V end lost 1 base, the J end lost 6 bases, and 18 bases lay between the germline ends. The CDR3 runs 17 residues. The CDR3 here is CASSLGRAGVIPGELFF. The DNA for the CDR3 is TGTGCCAGCAGCTTAGGTCGGGCAGGGGTAATCCCCGGGGAGCTGTTTTTT.

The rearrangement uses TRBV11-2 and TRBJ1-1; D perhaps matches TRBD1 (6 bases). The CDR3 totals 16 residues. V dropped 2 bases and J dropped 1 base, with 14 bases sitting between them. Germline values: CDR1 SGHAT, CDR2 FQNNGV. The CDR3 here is CASSLYAGGRNTEAFF. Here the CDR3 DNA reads TGTGCCAGCAGCTTATACGCGGGGGGGCGGAACACTGAAGCTTTCTTT.

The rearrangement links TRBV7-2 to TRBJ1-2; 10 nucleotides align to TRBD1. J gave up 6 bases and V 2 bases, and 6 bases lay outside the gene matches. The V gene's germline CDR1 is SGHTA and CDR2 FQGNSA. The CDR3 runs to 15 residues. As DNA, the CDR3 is TGTGCCAGCAGCTTACCGACAGGGGGCGCCAATGGCTACACCTTC. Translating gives CASSLPTGGANGYTF.

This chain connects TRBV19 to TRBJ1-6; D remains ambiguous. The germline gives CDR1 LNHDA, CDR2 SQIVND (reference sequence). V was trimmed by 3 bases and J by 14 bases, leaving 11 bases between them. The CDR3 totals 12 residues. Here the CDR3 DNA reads TGTGCCAGTAGTATGGGCATAGGCACCCTCCACTTT. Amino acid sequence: CASSMGIGTLHF.

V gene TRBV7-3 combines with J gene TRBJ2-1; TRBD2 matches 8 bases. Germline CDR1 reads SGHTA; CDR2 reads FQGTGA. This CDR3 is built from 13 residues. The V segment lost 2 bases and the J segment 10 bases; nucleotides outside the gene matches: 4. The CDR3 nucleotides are TGTGCCAGCAGCTTAGGTCTAGCGGGCGAGCAGTTCTTC. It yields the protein CASSLGLAGEQFF. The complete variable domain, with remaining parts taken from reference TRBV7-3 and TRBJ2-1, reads GAGVSQTPSNKVTEKGKYVELRCDPISGHTALYWYRQSLGQGPEFLIYFQGTGAADDSGLPNDRFFAVRPEGSVSTLKIQRTERGDSAVYLCASSLGLAGEQFFGPGTRLTVL.

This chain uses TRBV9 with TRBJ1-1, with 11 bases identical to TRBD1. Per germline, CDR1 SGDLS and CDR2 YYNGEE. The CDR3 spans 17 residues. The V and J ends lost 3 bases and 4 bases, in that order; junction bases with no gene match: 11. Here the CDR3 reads CASSERSGQGGGTEAFF. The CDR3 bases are TGTGCCAGCAGCGAAAGATCGGGACAGGGGGGAGGCACTGAAGCTTTCTTT.

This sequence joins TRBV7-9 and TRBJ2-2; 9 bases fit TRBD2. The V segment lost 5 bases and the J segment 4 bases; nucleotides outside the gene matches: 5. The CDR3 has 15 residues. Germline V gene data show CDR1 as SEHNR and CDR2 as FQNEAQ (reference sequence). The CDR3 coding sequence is TGTGCCAGCAGCCGCGGGGGGGCCACCACCGGGGAGCTGTTTTTT. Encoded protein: CASSRGGATTGELFF.

The CDR3 DNA reads as TGTGCCAGCAGCATTAGACAGACCAACTCCTACGAGCAGTACTTC. It translates to CASSIRQTNSYEQYF. The chain has TRBV7-9 and TRBJ2-7; D might be TRBD1 (5 bases). Germline CDR1 and CDR2: SEHNR and FQNEAQ (reference sequence). The ends were cut back, 5 bases at V and 0 bases at J, with 14 bases in the middle. The CDR3 spans 15 residues.

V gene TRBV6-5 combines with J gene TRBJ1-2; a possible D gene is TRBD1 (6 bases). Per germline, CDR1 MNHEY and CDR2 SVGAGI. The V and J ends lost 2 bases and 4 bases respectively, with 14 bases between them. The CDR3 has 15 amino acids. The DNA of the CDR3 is TGTGCCAGCAGTTACCGCCCCCGGGACACCTATGGCTACACCTTC. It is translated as CASSYRPRDTYGYTF.

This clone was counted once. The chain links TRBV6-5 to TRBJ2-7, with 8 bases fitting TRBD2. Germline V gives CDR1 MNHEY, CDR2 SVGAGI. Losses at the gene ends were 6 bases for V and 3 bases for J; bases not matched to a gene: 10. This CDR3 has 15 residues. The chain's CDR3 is CASRPSLAELYEQYF. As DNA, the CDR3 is TGTGCCAGCAGACCTTCACTAGCGGAGCTCTACGAGCAGTACTTC.

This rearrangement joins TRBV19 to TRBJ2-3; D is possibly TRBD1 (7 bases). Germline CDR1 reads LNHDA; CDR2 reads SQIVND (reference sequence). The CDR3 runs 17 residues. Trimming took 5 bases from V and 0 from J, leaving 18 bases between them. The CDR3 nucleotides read TGTGCCAGTAGTTCGCCGCAGGGGGGCCTAAGCACAGATACGCAGTATTTT. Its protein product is CASSSPQGGLSTDTQYF.